This T cell receptor (beta chain) appears in the sequencing data of a study of blood T cell repertoires in COVID-19. Across the study: From the United States, Italy and Spain came samples of acute and convalescent COVID-19.

This table comes from immunoSEQ multiplex PCR, and its TCRdb copy is limited to in-frame clones, with some not included. Here the sample spans 92,000 or so clones, about 87% being singletons. V was pared by 0 bases and J by 10 bases, with 5 bases of the junction left unmatched. From germline, CDR1 is WSHSY and CDR2 SAAADI. This CDR3 is built from 16 residues. The genes are TRBV10-2 and TRBJ1-6; 11 nucleotides match TRBD1. Input material: peripheral blood. The clonotype was recovered from a man between 60 and 70 years old with acute or convalescent COVID-19. The CDR3 here is CASSESGQGALSPLHF. CDR3 sequence (DNA): TGCGCCAGCAGTGAGTCAGGACAGGGGGCATTATCACCCCTCCACTTT.